The T cell receptor beta chain described here comes from a study of human T cells and chemical hapten exposure. Authors' processing steps: Across samples, TCR counts had a median of roughly 96,000 and ranged from about 23,224 to 700,000. TCRdb used MiXCR to reprocess the RACE reads, holding one entry per CDR3 protein. The V and J calls were not made by the authors but by TCRdb's processing. The data contain about 79,000 distinct CDR3 sequences, under 10% of them singletons. Time point noted: healthy volunteer bleed at 6 weeks. Unseparated into fractions, whole blood served as the source from which total RNA was extracted. The germline V gene has CDR1 SGHNT and CDR2 YYREEE (reference sequence). Germline trimming cut 3 bases from V and 2 bases from J; bases unmatched to any gene: 9. The CDR3 loop spans 16 amino acids.

The rearrangement uses TRBV5-4 and TRBJ2-3; TRBD2 agrees at 7 bases. The clonotype comes from a male donor in good health. Some clones in this sample may be carry-over from other donors' samples. Sequencing was done on a sample of whole blood. In DNA, the CDR3 is TGTGCCAGCAGCTCCAAAGCGGGGAAGTTCACAGATACGCAGTATTTT. Protein sequence: CASSSKAGKFTDTQYF.